The clone carrying this T cell receptor (beta chain) was recorded a few times. The CDR3 consists of 12 residues. Trimming left V 4 bases short and J 10 bases short, with 11 bases between. Per germline, CDR1 GTSNPN and CDR2 SVGIG (reference sequence). This specimen belongs to a study of blood T cell repertoires in COVID-19. Study summary: T cells, B-cell-depleted T cells, or PBMCs provided the cDNA or gDNA that served as material.

Per the original data handling: Estimated nucleated cell counts came from reference gene primer amplification. Measured with immunoSEQ multiplex PCR; TCRdb has only the in-frame clones, and not every one. That table is the source of V, J and clone size, and D and trimming were worked out from the DNA. The sample lists roughly 150,000 clones; around four fifths were seen once. Sequenced: peripheral blood. V is TRBV30 and J is TRBJ1-6, with D perhaps TRBD1 (6 bases). The clonotype originates from a woman older than 75 with acute or convalescent COVID-19. Here the CDR3 DNA reads TGTGCCTGGACAGGGGTCAAATCACCCCTCCACTTT. This encodes CAWTGVKSPLHF.